What follows describes a single T cell receptor (beta chain). The antigen is not known. TCRdb redid the calling of the reads with MiXCR, one entry per CDR3 protein. This table holds about 42,000 distinct CDR3 sequences, 12% found once. This sample stems from a study of type 1 regulatory T cells. This CDR3 comprises 14 residues. Trimming pared 5 bases from V and 1 base from J, leaving 11 bases between. CDR1 is SGHNT, CDR2 YENEEA, per germline. The specimen was cultured non-Tr1 T cells, either the whole culture or a sorted T cell fraction (not recorded which). The chain couples TRBV11-3 to TRBJ1-1; a weak D match, TRBD1 (5 bases). The receptor comes from a human donor in good health. CDR3 bases: TGTGCCAGCAGCCCAAGGGGAGGGAACACTGAAGCTTTCTTT. This gives the protein CASSPRGGNTEAFF.